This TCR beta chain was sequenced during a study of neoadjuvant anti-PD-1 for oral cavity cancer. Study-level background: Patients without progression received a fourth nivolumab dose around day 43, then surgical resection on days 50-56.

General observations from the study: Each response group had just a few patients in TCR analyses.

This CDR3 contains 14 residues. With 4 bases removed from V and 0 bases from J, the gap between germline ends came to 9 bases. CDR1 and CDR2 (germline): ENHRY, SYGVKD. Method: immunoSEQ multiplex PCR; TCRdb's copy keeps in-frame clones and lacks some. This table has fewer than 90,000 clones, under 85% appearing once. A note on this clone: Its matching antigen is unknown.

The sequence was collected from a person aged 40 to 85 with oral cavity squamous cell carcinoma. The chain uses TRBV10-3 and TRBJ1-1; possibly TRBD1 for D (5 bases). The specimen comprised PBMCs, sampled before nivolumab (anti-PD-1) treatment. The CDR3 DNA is TGTGCCATCAGTGCCGGGGGGTTGAACACTGAAGCTTTCTTT. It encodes CAISAGGLNTEAFF.